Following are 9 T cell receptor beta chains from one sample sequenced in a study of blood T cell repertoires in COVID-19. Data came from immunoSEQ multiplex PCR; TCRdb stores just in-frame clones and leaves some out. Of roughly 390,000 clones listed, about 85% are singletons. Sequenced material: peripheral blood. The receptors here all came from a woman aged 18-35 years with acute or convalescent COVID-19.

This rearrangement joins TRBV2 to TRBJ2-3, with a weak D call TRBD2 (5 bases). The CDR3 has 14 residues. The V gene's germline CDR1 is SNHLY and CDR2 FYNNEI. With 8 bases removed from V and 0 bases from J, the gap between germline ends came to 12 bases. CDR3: CASLVEVSTDTQYF. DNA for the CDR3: TGTGCCAGCTTGGTGGAGGTCAGCACAGATACGCAGTATTTT.

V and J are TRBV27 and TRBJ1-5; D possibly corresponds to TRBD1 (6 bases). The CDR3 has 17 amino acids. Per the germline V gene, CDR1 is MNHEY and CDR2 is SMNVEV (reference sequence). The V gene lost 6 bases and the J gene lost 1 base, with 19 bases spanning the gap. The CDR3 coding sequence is TGTGCCAGCAGGCGCTCTTCAGGGGTCGGAAGCAATCAGCCCCAGCATTTT. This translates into CASRRSSGVGSNQPQHF.

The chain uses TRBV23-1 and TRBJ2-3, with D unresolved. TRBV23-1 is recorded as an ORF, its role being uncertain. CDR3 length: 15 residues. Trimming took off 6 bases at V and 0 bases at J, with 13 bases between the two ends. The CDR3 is CASRARSYSTDTQYF. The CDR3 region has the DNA TGCGCCAGCAGGGCTAGGAGTTACAGCACAGATACGCAGTATTTT.

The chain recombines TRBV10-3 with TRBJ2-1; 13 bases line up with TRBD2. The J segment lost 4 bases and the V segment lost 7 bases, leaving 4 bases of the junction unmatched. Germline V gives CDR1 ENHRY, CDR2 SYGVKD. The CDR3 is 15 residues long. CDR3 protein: CAITPGLAGYNEQFF. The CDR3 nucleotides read TGTGCCATCACCCCGGGACTAGCGGGGTACAATGAGCAGTTCTTC.

The CDR3 nucleotides read TGTGCCAGCGGCCCTACAGGGTCTAGGAATGAGCAGTTCTTC. This sequence encodes CASGPTGSRNEQFF. The gene calls are TRBV28 and TRBJ2-1; TRBD1 is a possible D gene (6 bases). Trimming left V 8 bases short and J 7 bases short, with 18 bases between. Per the germline V gene, CDR1 is MDHEN and CDR2 is SYDVKM. The CDR3 length is 14 residues.

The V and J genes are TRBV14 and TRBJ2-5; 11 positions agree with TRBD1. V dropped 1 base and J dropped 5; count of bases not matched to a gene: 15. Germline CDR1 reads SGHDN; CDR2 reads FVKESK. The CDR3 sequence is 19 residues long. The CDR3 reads CASSQARDRGFRESETQYF. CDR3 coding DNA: TGTGCCAGCAGCCAAGCCCGGGACAGGGGGTTTCGGGAATCTGAGACCCAGTACTTC.

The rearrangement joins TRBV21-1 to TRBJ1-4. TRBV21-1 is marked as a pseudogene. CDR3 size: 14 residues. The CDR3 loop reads CASSKYGTNEKLFF. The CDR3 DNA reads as TGTGCCAGCAGCAAATACGGAACTAATGAAAAACTGTTTTTT.

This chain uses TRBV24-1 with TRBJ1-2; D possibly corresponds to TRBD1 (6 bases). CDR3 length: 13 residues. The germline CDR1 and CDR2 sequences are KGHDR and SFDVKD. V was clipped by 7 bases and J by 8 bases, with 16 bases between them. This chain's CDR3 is CATSLPGVEGYTF. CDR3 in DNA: TGTGCCACCAGCTTACCAGGGGTGGAAGGCTACACCTTC.

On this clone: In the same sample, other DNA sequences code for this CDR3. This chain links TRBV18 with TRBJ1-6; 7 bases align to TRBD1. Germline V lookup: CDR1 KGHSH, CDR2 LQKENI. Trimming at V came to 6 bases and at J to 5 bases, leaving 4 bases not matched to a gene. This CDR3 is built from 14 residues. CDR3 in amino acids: CASSPGTDNSPLHF. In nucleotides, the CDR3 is TGTGCCAGCTCCCCAGGGACAGATAATTCACCCCTCCACTTT. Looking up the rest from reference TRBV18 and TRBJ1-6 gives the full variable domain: NAGVMQNPRHLVRRRGQEARLRCSPMKGHSHVYWYRQLPEEGLKFMVYLQKENIIDESGMPKERFSAEFPKEGPSILRIQQVVRGDSAAYFCASSPGTDNSPLHFGNGTRLTVT.